These 19 T cell receptor beta chains originate from one sample sequenced in a study of Tregs in tolerant kidney transplant recipients. These receptors' antigens are unknown. Here immunoSEQ multiplex PCR was the method, and the copy in TCRdb shows in-frame clones only, minus some. The table has thousands of clones, 40% to 50% seen once. What was sequenced was CD4+ T cells from blood cultured with allogeneic cells. The origin of the receptors is a human donor in good health.

This clone was seen more than once but under ten times. A read error is likely here: a far larger clone is one base away. V and J are TRBV4-2 and TRBJ1-2, with 7 bases lining up with TRBD1. With 1 base clipped from V and 5 bases from J, the junction kept 7 bases outside the gene matches. The CDR3 length is 15 residues. CDR1 is LGHNA and CDR2 is YNFKEQ in the germline V gene. The CDR3: CASSQVEGQLYGYTF. The CDR3 DNA follows: TGTGCCAGCAGCCAAGTGGAGGGACAGCTTTATGGCTACACCTTC.

The chain is built from TRBV6-6 and TRBJ2-2, with a possible D match to TRBD2 (6 bases). The CDR3 is 13 amino acids. V lost 5 bases to trimming and J lost 4 bases, with 8 bases between them. CDR1 MNHNY and CDR2 SVGAGI come from the germline V gene (reference sequence). The CDR3 region has the DNA TGTGCCAGCAGTCCCGGGAGCACCGGGGAGCTGTTTTTT. Amino acids: CASSPGSTGELFF.

V is TRBV18 and J is TRBJ2-6, with 10 nucleotides matching TRBD2. The germline gives CDR1 KGHSH, CDR2 LQKENI. The CDR3 has 20 residues. V trimming: 4 bases; J trimming: 2 bases; junction bases outside the gene matches: 14. The CDR3 sequence is CASSHLVLAGATPGANVLTF. Here the CDR3 DNA reads TGTGCCAGCTCACACTTAGTGCTAGCGGGGGCTACTCCTGGGGCCAACGTCCTGACTTTC.

Remarks on this clone: A read error may produce the germline difference seen at one junction end. The rearrangement links TRBV2 to TRBJ1-2; 10 positions agree with TRBD1. Germline V gene sequence: CDR1 SNHLY, CDR2 FYNNEI. CDR3 size: 14 residues. The CDR3 region has the DNA TGTGCCACCAGTGAAGCGGGACAGGGGTATGGCTACACCTTC. It yields the protein CATSEAGQGYGYTF.

The rearrangement uses TRBV7-2 and TRBJ2-3, with 12 bases lining up with TRBD2. Trimming cost V 5 bases and J 3 bases; bases outside gene matches: 9. This CDR3 contains 17 residues. Germline V lookup: CDR1 SGHTA, CDR2 FQGNSA. CDR3 DNA: TGTGCCAGCAGCCTTTTTAGGACTAGCGGGGAAACAGATACGCAGTATTTT. The encoded protein is CASSLFRTSGETDTQYF.

This clone appeared once. The chain carries TRBV5-4 and TRBJ2-7; TRBD2 aligns across 9 bases. J gave up 5 bases and V 3 bases, and 3 bases lay outside the gene matches. Germline CDR1 and CDR2: SGHNT and YYREEE (reference sequence). This CDR3 contains 13 residues. CDR3: CASSWGTSNEQYF. CDR3 in DNA: TGTGCCAGCAGCTGGGGGACTAGCAACGAGCAGTACTTC.

The rearrangement joins TRBV11-2 to TRBJ1-2, with D unclear. The germline gives CDR1 SGHAT, CDR2 FQNNGV. With 5 bases removed from V and 0 bases from J, the gap between germline ends came to 16 bases. The CDR3 loop spans 16 amino acids. This CDR3 is CASSRRIQVSNYGYTF. The DNA of the CDR3 is TGTGCCAGCAGCCGGAGGATTCAGGTGTCTAACTATGGCTACACCTTC.

The CDR3: CASSSRGALNTEAFF. CDR3 DNA sequence: TGTGCCAGCAGCTCCAGAGGCGCCTTGAACACTGAAGCTTTCTTT. This chain uses TRBV7-8 with TRBJ1-1; D is undetermined. The CDR3 consists of 15 residues. Trimming removed 4 bases at V and 0 bases at J, with 12 bases between. The V gene's germline CDR1 is SGHVS and CDR2 FQNEAQ.

Within the sample, this clone is medium-sized. This chain connects TRBV18 to TRBJ2-7; weak D call: TRBD1 (5 bases). Per germline, CDR1 KGHSH and CDR2 LQKENI. The CDR3 is 13 residues long. V gave up 3 bases and J gave up 3 bases, with 9 bases separating them. For the CDR3, the DNA is TGTGCCAGCTCACCTCAAAGGGGCTACGAGCAGTACTTC. Residues: CASSPQRGYEQYF.

This clone was observed a few times. The J gene is TRBJ1-1, the V gene TRBV27, with 7 nucleotides matching TRBD1. J lost 6 bases, V lost 4 bases, and 2 bases had no gene match. This CDR3 contains 12 residues. CDR1 and CDR2 from the germline V gene are MNHEY and SMNVEV (reference sequence). The CDR3 bases are TGTGCCAGCAGTTCCGGACAGGCTGAAGCTTTCTTT. This gives the protein CASSSGQAEAFF.

This sequence joins TRBV5-1 and TRBJ2-2; a weak D match, TRBD2 (6 bases). There are 14 residues in the CDR3. V gave up 7 bases and J gave up 2 bases, with 12 bases separating them. Germline V lookup: CDR1 SGHRS, CDR2 YFSETQ. The CDR3 sequence is CASAGRPNTGELFF. The CDR3 DNA is TGCGCCAGCGCAGGGAGGCCCAACACCGGGGAGCTGTTTTTT.

The J gene is TRBJ2-7, the V gene TRBV5-8; 11 bases map to TRBD1. The germline CDR1 and CDR2 sequences are SGHTS and YDEGEE. CDR3 length: 14 residues. The V and J ends lost 4 bases and 5 bases, in that order; junction bases with no gene match: 5. In DNA, the CDR3 is TGTGCCAGCAGCCTGGGACAGGGGGTCAACGAGCAGTACTTC. Protein product: CASSLGQGVNEQYF.

The chain uses TRBV6-5 and TRBJ1-2; the match to TRBD1 covers 8 bases. The CDR3 spans 12 residues. V gave up 9 bases and J gave up 4 bases; unmatched junction bases: 4. Germline V lookup: CDR1 MNHEY, CDR2 SVGAGI. CDR3 loop: CASFRGPYGYTF. The CDR3 DNA sequence: TGTGCCAGTTTCAGGGGGCCCTATGGCTACACCTTC.

Ten or more counts support this clone. The chain has TRBV4-1 and TRBJ2-6, with D possibly matching TRBD2 (6 bases). The length of the CDR3 is 16 residues. Trimming took 4 bases from V and 2 from J, leaving 12 bases between them. Per germline, CDR1 MGHRA and CDR2 YSYEKL. The DNA of the CDR3 is TGCGCCAGCAGCCGCCAGGGCGGGGCTGGGGCCAACGTCCTGACTTTC. Encoded protein: CASSRQGGAGANVLTF.

V gene TRBV19 combines with J gene TRBJ2-7; 7 bases line up with TRBD1. Germline values: CDR1 LNHDA, CDR2 SQIVND (reference sequence). Germline trimming cut 3 bases from V and 5 bases from J; bases unmatched to any gene: 7. The CDR3 spans 14 residues. For the CDR3, the DNA is TGTGCCAGTAGTATGGTCGGGCAGGGGGACGAGCAGTACTTC. As protein: CASSMVGQGDEQYF.

V usage is TRBV19 and J usage is TRBJ1-3; D unclear. The CDR3 sequence is 15 residues long. V lost 7 bases, J lost 4 bases, and 17 bases lay in between. Germline V gene data show CDR1 as LNHDA and CDR2 as SQIVND (reference sequence). The CDR3 DNA reads as TGTGCCAGTACCCCTCCGTCAGGACTGGGAAACACCATATATTTT. Protein: CASTPPSGLGNTIYF. The whole variable domain, filled in from reference TRBV19 and TRBJ1-3, reads DGGITQSPKYLFRKEGQNVTLSCEQNLNHDAMYWYRQDPGQGLRLIYYSQIVNDFQKGDIAEGYSVSREKKESFPLTVTSAQKNPTAFYLCASTPPSGLGNTIYFGEGSWLTVV.

V is TRBV5-1 and J is TRBJ2-7; TRBD1 matches 7 bases. This CDR3 comprises 14 residues. V lost 7 bases to trimming and J lost 4 bases; unmatched junction nucleotides: 11. Germline-derived CDR1 and CDR2 are SGHRS and YFSETQ. CDR3 sequence: CASGIKGARYEQYF. The CDR3 DNA reads TGCGCCAGCGGAATTAAGGGGGCGCGATACGAGCAGTACTTC.

This clone was detected only a few times. V usage is TRBV11-3 and J usage is TRBJ2-6; D is possibly TRBD1 (6 bases). This CDR3 is 15 amino acids long. V lost 5 bases to trimming and J lost 4 bases, with 12 bases between them. Germline CDR1 SGHNT, CDR2 YENEEA. The CDR3 region has the DNA TGTGCCAGCAGCCCACAGGGTGGCGGGGCCAACGTCCTGACTTTC. It translates to CASSPQGGGANVLTF.

In the case of this clone: A much larger clone differs by one base, so this may be a read error. This specimen includes other DNA sequences encoding the same CDR3. This chain joins TRBV19 and TRBJ1-1; D possibly corresponds to TRBD1 (5 bases). V was pared by 9 bases and J by 7 bases, with 18 bases between. The CDR3 is 13 amino acids. CDR1 and CDR2 (germline): LNHDA, SQIVND (reference sequence). The CDR3 region has the DNA TGTGCCAGCTCCGAGGGGCCGAGGCATGAAGCTTTCTTT. Encoded protein: CASSEGPRHEAFF.